This T cell receptor (beta chain) was profiled in a study of blood T cell repertoires in COVID-19. This clone was detected a few times. Assay: immunoSEQ multiplex PCR; the TCRdb copy retains only in-frame clones and omits some. The data show just over 95,000 clones, with 75% to 95% seen just once and approximately 5.1% held by the top ten. V lost 8 bases and J lost 1, with 11 bases in between. The germline V gene has CDR1 LNHDA and CDR2 SQIVND (reference sequence). This CDR3 has 13 residues. The receptor was isolated from a man in his fifties or sixties with acute or convalescent COVID-19. Sequencing was performed on peripheral blood. The genes are TRBV19 and TRBJ1-1; TRBD1 might be the D (5 bases). The CDR3 nucleotides read TGTGCCAGTTCCAGGGATGGGAACACTGAAGCTTTCTTT. It is translated as CASSRDGNTEAFF. Together with reference TRBV19 and TRBJ1-1, the CDR3 gives the full variable domain: DGGITQSPKYLFRKEGQNVTLSCEQNLNHDAMYWYRQDPGQGLRLIYYSQIVNDFQKGDIAEGYSVSREKKESFPLTVTSAQKNPTAFYLCASSRDGNTEAFFGQGTRLTVV.